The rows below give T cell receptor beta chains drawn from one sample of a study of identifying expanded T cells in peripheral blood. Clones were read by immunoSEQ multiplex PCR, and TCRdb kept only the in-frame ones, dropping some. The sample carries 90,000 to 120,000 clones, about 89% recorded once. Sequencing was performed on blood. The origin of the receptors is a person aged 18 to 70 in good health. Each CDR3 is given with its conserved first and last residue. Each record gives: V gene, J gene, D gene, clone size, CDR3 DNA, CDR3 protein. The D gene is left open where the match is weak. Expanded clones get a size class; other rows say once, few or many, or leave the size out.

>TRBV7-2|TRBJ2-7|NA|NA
TGTGCCAGCAGCTTCTCGGACAGCGGGCGGCCGTACTTC
CASSFSDSGRPYF
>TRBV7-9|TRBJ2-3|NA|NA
TGTGCCAGCGCCCTAGGCGGGACAGATACGCAGTATTTT
CASALGGTDTQYF
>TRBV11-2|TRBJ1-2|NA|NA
TGTGCCAGCAGCCCACCCGGGACGGAGTATGGCTACACCTTC
CASSPPGTEYGYTF
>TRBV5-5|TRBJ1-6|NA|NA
TGTGCCAGCAGCTTAAATTCCCCCCAGAATTCACCCCTCCACTTT
CASSLNSPQNSPLHF
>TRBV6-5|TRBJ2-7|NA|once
TGTGCCAGCAGTTACTCGGGGATCCCCTCCTACGAGCAGTACTTC
CASSYSGIPSYEQYF
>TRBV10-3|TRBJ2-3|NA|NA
TGTGCCATCAGTCCCTCAGCAGGGGCCACAGATACGCAGTATTTT
CAISPSAGATDTQYF
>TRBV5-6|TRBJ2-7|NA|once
TGTGCCAGCAGCTTGGCCGGGGGTTCGGACGAGCAGTACTTC
CASSLAGGSDEQYF
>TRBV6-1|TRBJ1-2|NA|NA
TGTGCCAGCAAGGCAGGGACATACTTGGATGGCTACACCTTC
CASKAGTYLDGYTF
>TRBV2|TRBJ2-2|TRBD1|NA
TGTGCCAGCAGTGAATCTGCCCAGGGGGCGATCACCGGGGAGCTGTTTTTT
CASSESAQGAITGELFF
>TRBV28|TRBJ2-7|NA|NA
TGTGCCAGCAGTTTACCGGGGACTGGCACCTACGAGCAGTACTTC
CASSLPGTGTYEQYF